The TCR beta chain described here comes from a study of CD8 T cells in ankylosing spondylitis. This clonotype was seen more than once but under ten times. Its matching antigen is unknown. Germline V CDR1 and CDR2: LGHNA, YNFKEQ. The junction had 5 bases not matched to a gene; V was cut back by 0 bases and J by 3 bases. CDR3 length equals 17 residues. Quantitative 5'-RACE with molecular barcodes produced the TCR beta libraries. TCRdb itself ran the 5' RACE reads through MiXCR, one entry per CDR3 protein. The sample holds more than 200,000 distinct CDR3 sequences, 20% to 30% seen once. Study-wide findings and caveats: Disease-linked clones had a CD8+ phenotype and relatively low frequency in peripheral blood. It appeared that ankylosing spondylitis blood was characterized by a TCR beta motif of fewer than 10 highly homologous variants. Earlier authors reported some of these motif variants in reactive arthritis synovial fluid and blood.

The chain employs TRBV4-2 and TRBJ2-3; TRBD2 agrees at 11 bases. The receptor was isolated from a male donor with ankylosing spondylitis or in good health (not recorded which). Material: blood, either unsorted or a sorted T cell fraction (not recorded which). This CDR3 is CASSQDLASGGTDTQYF. CDR3 DNA: TGTGCCAGCAGCCAAGATCTGGCTAGCGGGGGGACAGATACGCAGTATTTT.